A selection of T cell receptor beta chains follows, all from one sample in a study of Ad26.COV2.S vaccination and SARS-CoV-2 variants. Using immunoSEQ multiplex PCR, the repertoire was profiled, and TCRdb retains in-frame clones only, with some absent. The table has around 450,000 clones, approximately 92% seen once; the top ten hold around 2.6%. The source was peripheral blood, collected in a trial of Ad26.COV2.S vaccine versus placebo. Source of these receptors: a person aged 18 to 59 who received the Ad26.COV2.S COVID-19 vaccine or a placebo. Both conserved end residues are part of each CDR3. Each record gives: D gene, clone size, V gene, J gene, CDR3 protein, CDR3 DNA. The D gene is left open where the match is weak. Size values are once, few and many counts, or a class for expanded clones, and some rows have none.

d_gene: NA; abundance: NA; v_gene: TRBV5-1; j_gene: TRBJ2-1; CDR3aa: CASSLAGSWEQFF; CDR3nt: TGCGCCAGCAGCTTGGCCGGATCCTGGGAGCAGTTCTTC
d_gene: NA; abundance: NA; v_gene: TRBV11-1; j_gene: TRBJ1-1; CDR3aa: CASRLAGREAFF; CDR3nt: TGTGCCAGCAGATTGGCAGGGAGGGAAGCTTTCTTT
d_gene: NA; abundance: NA; v_gene: TRBV19; j_gene: TRBJ2-3; CDR3aa: CASSVRADTQYF; CDR3nt: TGTGCCAGTAGTGTTAGAGCAGATACGCAGTATTTT
d_gene: NA; abundance: NA; v_gene: TRBV11-3; j_gene: TRBJ1-2; CDR3aa: CASSLGGSGEDDYGYTF; CDR3nt: TGTGCCAGCAGCTTAGGAGGCTCTGGGGAGGATGACTATGGCTACACCTTC
d_gene: NA; abundance: NA; v_gene: TRBV28; j_gene: TRBJ2-5; CDR3aa: CASSPALKGGYMAQYF; CDR3nt: TGTGCCAGCAGCCCCGCCCTAAAAGGAGGGTACATGGCCCAGTACTTC
d_gene: NA; abundance: NA; v_gene: TRBV5-1; j_gene: TRBJ2-1; CDR3aa: CASSLNVHSGSYNEQFF; CDR3nt: TGCGCCAGCAGCTTGAACGTGCATAGCGGCTCCTACAATGAGCAGTTCTTC
d_gene: NA; abundance: NA; v_gene: TRBV5-1; j_gene: TRBJ2-7; CDR3aa: CASSLDGSSYEQYF; CDR3nt: TGCGCCAGCAGCCTGGACGGGAGCTCCTACGAGCAGTACTTC
d_gene: NA; abundance: NA; v_gene: TRBV7-3; j_gene: TRBJ1-1; CDR3aa: CASSYGGNTEAFF; CDR3nt: TGTGCCAGCAGCTACGGAGGGAACACTGAAGCTTTCTTT
d_gene: NA; abundance: NA; v_gene: TRBV7-2; j_gene: TRBJ2-1; CDR3aa: CASSPRGGQFF; CDR3nt: TGTGCCAGCAGCCCGAGGGGGGGGCAGTTCTTC
d_gene: NA; abundance: NA; v_gene: TRBV2; j_gene: TRBJ2-7; CDR3aa: CASSEGARSIYEQYF; CDR3nt: TGTGCCAGCAGTGAAGGGGCCAGGTCCATCTACGAGCAGTACTTC
d_gene: NA; abundance: NA; v_gene: TRBV6-2/TRBV6-3; j_gene: TRBJ1-2; CDR3aa: CASSRDGSMDYTF; CDR3nt: TGTGCCAGCAGTAGGGACGGTTCTATGGACTACACCTTC
d_gene: NA; abundance: NA; v_gene: TRBV5-1; j_gene: TRBJ2-2; CDR3aa: CASSFSREGTGELFF; CDR3nt: TGCGCCAGCAGCTTCTCGAGGGAAGGAACCGGGGAGCTGTTTTTT
d_gene: NA; abundance: NA; v_gene: TRBV6-1; j_gene: TRBJ2-2; CDR3aa: CASSELADGNTGELFF; CDR3nt: TGTGCCAGCAGTGAATTAGCCGACGGTAACACCGGGGAGCTGTTTTTT
d_gene: TRBD2; abundance: NA; v_gene: TRBV6-6; j_gene: TRBJ2-5; CDR3aa: CASSLPGEGTQYF; CDR3nt: TGTGCCAGCAGTTTGCCGGGGGAGGGGACCCAGTACTTC
d_gene: NA; abundance: NA; v_gene: TRBV28; j_gene: TRBJ2-7; CDR3aa: CASSLRQTYEQYF; CDR3nt: TGTGCCAGCAGTCTGAGACAGACCTACGAGCAGTACTTC
d_gene: TRBD2; abundance: NA; v_gene: TRBV4-2; j_gene: TRBJ2-5; CDR3aa: CASSNPGTSGGGETQYF; CDR3nt: TGTGCCAGCAGTAACCCCGGGACTAGCGGTGGAGGGGAGACCCAGTACTTC
d_gene: NA; abundance: NA; v_gene: TRBV5-1; j_gene: TRBJ1-4; CDR3aa: CASSLSTADEKLFF; CDR3nt: TGCGCCAGCAGCTTGTCCACCGCCGATGAAAAACTGTTTTTT
d_gene: TRBD2; abundance: NA; v_gene: TRBV24-1; j_gene: TRBJ2-5; CDR3aa: CATRGLAEEETQYF; CDR3nt: TGTGCCACCAGGGGACTAGCGGAAGAAGAGACCCAGTACTTC
d_gene: NA; abundance: NA; v_gene: TRBV14; j_gene: TRBJ1-1; CDR3aa: CASSQSPDAMNTEAFF; CDR3nt: TGTGCCAGCAGCCAAAGCCCGGACGCTATGAACACTGAAGCTTTCTTT
d_gene: TRBD2; abundance: NA; v_gene: TRBV6-2/TRBV6-3; j_gene: TRBJ2-7; CDR3aa: CASSHWRAGGEQYF; CDR3nt: TGTGCCAGCAGTCACTGGCGAGCGGGGGGCGAGCAGTACTTC
d_gene: TRBD2; abundance: NA; v_gene: TRBV3-1/TRBV3-2; j_gene: TRBJ2-3; CDR3aa: CASSQETSGTDTQYF; CDR3nt: TGTGCCAGCAGCCAAGAAACTAGCGGCACAGATACGCAGTATTTT
d_gene: NA; abundance: NA; v_gene: TRBV7-2; j_gene: TRBJ1-2; CDR3aa: CASSSGGRPRDYGYTF; CDR3nt: TGTGCCAGCAGCTCGGGGGGGAGACCTCGGGACTATGGCTACACCTTC
d_gene: NA; abundance: NA; v_gene: TRBV7-8; j_gene: TRBJ1-4; CDR3aa: CASSPGARGREKLFF; CDR3nt: TGTGCCAGCAGCCCCGGGGCGCGGGGTAGGGAAAAACTGTTTTTT
d_gene: NA; abundance: once; v_gene: TRBV9; j_gene: TRBJ1-1; CDR3aa: CASSQGRDLDTEAFF; CDR3nt: TGTGCCAGCAGCCAAGGGAGGGATTTGGACACTGAAGCTTTCTTT
d_gene: NA; abundance: NA; v_gene: TRBV6-1; j_gene: TRBJ1-4; CDR3aa: CASSEAAAPDEKLFF; CDR3nt: TGTGCCAGCAGTGAAGCGGCAGCGCCGGATGAAAAACTGTTTTTT
d_gene: NA; abundance: NA; v_gene: TRBV19; j_gene: TRBJ1-1; CDR3aa: CASSIHNLNTEAFF; CDR3nt: TGTGCCAGTAGTATTCACAACTTGAACACTGAAGCTTTCTTT
d_gene: NA; abundance: NA; v_gene: TRBV18; j_gene: TRBJ1-4; CDR3aa: CASSPRLAGLEKLFF; CDR3nt: TGTGCCAGCTCACCCCGACTGGCTGGGTTGGAAAAACTGTTTTTT
d_gene: TRBD1; abundance: once; v_gene: TRBV29-1; j_gene: TRBJ2-1; CDR3aa: CSVRDRGTYNEQFF; CDR3nt: TGCAGCGTTCGGGACAGGGGGACCTACAATGAGCAGTTCTTC
d_gene: NA; abundance: NA; v_gene: TRBV5-1; j_gene: TRBJ2-7; CDR3aa: CASSLDISYEQYF; CDR3nt: TGCGCCAGCAGCTTGGACATCTCCTACGAGCAGTACTTC
d_gene: TRBD1; abundance: NA; v_gene: TRBV13; j_gene: TRBJ2-5; CDR3aa: CASSLRGQGEETQYF; CDR3nt: TGTGCCAGCAGCTTACGGGGACAGGGGGAAGAGACCCAGTACTTC
d_gene: NA; abundance: NA; v_gene: TRBV6-2/TRBV6-3; j_gene: TRBJ2-5; CDR3aa: CASSSGQRMYQETQYF; CDR3nt: TGTGCCAGCAGTTCCGGACAGAGAATGTACCAAGAGACCCAGTACTTC
d_gene: TRBD1; abundance: NA; v_gene: TRBV6-5; j_gene: TRBJ1-5; CDR3aa: CASSPHRGGQPQHF; CDR3nt: TGTGCCAGCAGTCCGCACAGGGGTGGGCAGCCCCAGCATTTT
d_gene: NA; abundance: NA; v_gene: TRBV5-1; j_gene: TRBJ2-2; CDR3aa: CASSFFPLSGGNTGELFF; CDR3nt: TGCGCCAGCAGCTTTTTTCCGCTCTCAGGCGGTAACACCGGGGAGCTGTTTTTT
d_gene: NA; abundance: NA; v_gene: TRBV7-8; j_gene: TRBJ2-1; CDR3aa: CASSLATRSNEQFF; CDR3nt: TGTGCCAGCAGCTTAGCGACGCGGAGCAATGAGCAGTTCTTC
d_gene: NA; abundance: NA; v_gene: TRBV5-1; j_gene: TRBJ1-1; CDR3aa: CASSLEGPTGTEAFF; CDR3nt: TGCGCCAGCAGCTTGGAGGGACCAACAGGGACTGAAGCTTTCTTT
d_gene: TRBD1; abundance: NA; v_gene: TRBV11-3; j_gene: TRBJ1-1; CDR3aa: CASSPRQGKEAFF; CDR3nt: TGTGCCAGCAGCCCAAGACAGGGGAAGGAAGCTTTCTTT
d_gene: TRBD2; abundance: NA; v_gene: TRBV7-6; j_gene: TRBJ2-5; CDR3aa: CASSLWTSGGYQETQYF; CDR3nt: TGTGCCAGCAGCCTCTGGACTAGCGGAGGGTACCAAGAGACCCAGTACTTC